A single sample is the source of the 14 T cell receptor beta chains below, sequenced in a study of post-analysis software for immune sequencing data (dated by TCRdb to the mid-2010s). The library was prepared using PCR. The listed sequencing device is Illumina HiSeq 2500. Unique molecular identifiers were incorporated into TCR beta cDNA libraries to reduce PCR and sequencing biases. Starting from the raw public reads, TCRdb applied fastp trimming at Q25, assembled clones with MiXCR and retained in-frame beta chains. One record per CDR3 amino acid sequence lists the most common genes and DNA. Recorded for this sample are about 460,000 distinct CDR3 sequences; under 55% of them occurred a single time. The ten largest clones take up about 12% of the sample. The investigation overall reported the following: Patients showed significantly higher frequencies than controls for about 5 TRBV segments, among them TRBV5-6, TRBV5-1 and TRBV20-1.

For these TCRs, the target antigens are not known. The sequencing input was blood. These receptors all come from a girl between 10 and 17 years old with multiple sclerosis.

The J gene is TRBJ2-2, the V gene TRBV4-3; 9 nucleotides match TRBD2. This CDR3 comprises 16 residues. CDR1 LGHNA and CDR2 YSLEER come from the germline V gene. J gave up 4 bases and V 2 bases, and 5 bases lay outside the gene matches. The CDR3 reads CASSQPAGGGTGELFF. The DNA for the CDR3 is TGCGCCAGCAGCCAACCTGCGGGAGGGGGCACCGGGGAGCTGTTTTTT.

This clonotype was found many times. The chain carries TRBV4-1 and TRBJ2-5; D gene ambiguous. Germline assignment: CDR1 MGHRA and CDR2 YSYEKL. The CDR3 is 15 residues long. V lost 0 bases and J 1 base, leaving 9 bases between the germline ends. The CDR3 protein is CASSQDFQTQETQYF. As DNA, the CDR3 is TGCGCCAGCAGCCAAGATTTCCAGACCCAAGAGACCCAGTACTTC.

The rearrangement links TRBV7-9 to TRBJ1-5; D might be TRBD1 (5 bases). The length of the CDR3 is 14 residues. V lost 6 bases and J lost 1, with 10 bases in between. Germline V gene data show CDR1 as SEHNR and CDR2 as FQNEAQ (reference sequence). The CDR3 coding sequence is TGTGCCAGCAGGGACACTGGAAGCAATCAGCCCCAGCATTTT. Protein sequence: CASRDTGSNQPQHF.

The genes are TRBV4-3 and TRBJ2-5, with TRBD1 matching 9 bases. Germline values: CDR1 LGHNA, CDR2 YSLEER. The junction had 0 bases not matched to a gene; V was cut back by 3 bases and J by 4 bases. The CDR3 totals 13 residues. CDR3 nucleotides: TGCGCCAGCAGCCAGACAGGGGGAGAGACCCAGTACTTC. Its protein is CASSQTGGETQYF.

This chain links TRBV10-3 with TRBJ2-5; D gene uncertain. The CDR3 consists of 13 residues. Trimming cost V 6 bases and J 0 bases, with 8 bases left between them. Germline V gene data show CDR1 as ENHRY and CDR2 as SYGVKD. The CDR3 DNA is TGTGCCATCAGCAGCCACGACCAAGAGACCCAGTACTTC. This encodes CAISSHDQETQYF.

The V call is TRBV15, the J call TRBJ2-3, with 7 bases identical to TRBD2. The germline V gene has CDR1 LNHNV and CDR2 YYDKDF (reference sequence). This CDR3 has 15 residues. Unmatched junction bases numbered 8, after V lost 0 bases and J lost 8 bases. CDR3 nucleotide sequence: TGTGCCACCAGCAGAGATACAGCTAGCGGAGTTACGCAGTATTTT. It codes for CATSRDTASGVTQYF.

This chain links TRBV7-9 with TRBJ2-1; 14 nucleotides agree with TRBD2. The CDR3 is made up of 17 amino acids. CDR1 SEHNR and CDR2 FQNEAQ come from the germline V gene (reference sequence). Trimming cost V 5 bases and J 7 bases; bases outside gene matches: 10. CDR3 in amino acids: CASSPRLAGGVKNEQFF. CDR3 sequence (DNA): TGTGCCAGCAGCCCCCGACTAGCGGGAGGGGTCAAGAATGAGCAGTTCTTC.

This clonotype was recorded many times. V usage is TRBV12-3 or TRBV12-4 and J usage is TRBJ2-3, with 10 bases lining up with TRBD1. Losses at the gene ends were 4 bases for V and 5 bases for J; bases not matched to a gene: 6. There are 15 residues in the CDR3. CDR3 sequence (DNA): TGTGCCAGCAGTTCGGGACAGGGGCTCGGAGATACGCAGTATTTT. Translated, it gives CASSSGQGLGDTQYF.

DNA for the CDR3: TGTGCCAGCAGCCAGTCCCCTAGTCCGTTTCCAGATACGCAGTATTTT. Translating it yields CASSQSPSPFPDTQYF. The chain recombines TRBV3-1 with TRBJ2-3; D is unresolved. The V end was cut by 3 bases, the J end by 4 bases, with 17 bases between. The CDR3 spans 16 residues. Germline CDR1 LGHDT, CDR2 YNNKEL (reference sequence).

The V call is TRBV7-2, the J call TRBJ2-3, with D tentatively TRBD2 (6 bases). CDR1 is SGHTA, CDR2 FQGNSA, per germline. The CDR3 runs 18 residues. V lost 0 bases and J 0 bases, leaving 16 bases between the germline ends. The CDR3: CASSLALRLALSTDTQYF. The CDR3 bases are TGTGCCAGCAGCTTAGCTTTGCGGCTAGCGCTTAGCACAGATACGCAGTATTTT.

This chain joins TRBV27 and TRBJ2-3, with D perhaps TRBD1 (5 bases). In germline, CDR1 is MNHEY, CDR2 SMNVEV (reference sequence). This CDR3 region has 14 residues. Deletions cut 5 bases from V and 3 bases from J, with 12 bases between. The CDR3 bases are TGTGCCAGCAGTATAAGCAGGGTGACAGATACGCAGTATTTT. This encodes CASSISRVTDTQYF.

V and J are TRBV6-6 and TRBJ2-3; 14 bases map to TRBD2. With V trimmed by 0 bases and J by 5 bases, 4 bases remained unmatched. The germline gives CDR1 MNHNY, CDR2 SVGAGI (reference sequence). The CDR3 consists of 17 residues. CDR3: CASSYSGLAGELDTQYF. The DNA of the CDR3 is TGTGCCAGCAGTTACTCGGGACTAGCGGGAGAGTTAGATACGCAGTATTTT.

The chain recombines TRBV12-3 or TRBV12-4 with TRBJ2-2, with 7 positions matching TRBD2. The CDR3 length is 14 residues. The V gene end was trimmed by 11 bases and the J gene end by 4 bases; junction bases not matched to a gene: 10. CDR3 DNA sequence: TGTGCCCTCGTGCGGGGGTCGGGCACCGGGGAGCTGTTTTTT. Encoded protein: CALVRGSGTGELFF.

This chain joins TRBV28 and TRBJ2-4; D unclear. The J call may not be correct, given that the DNA end is closer to TRBJ2-7. This CDR3 is 12 amino acids long. Germline V gene data show CDR1 as MDHEN and CDR2 as SYDVKM. The DNA of the CDR3 is TGTGCCAGCAGTTTTGCAGACTACGAGCAGTACTTC. This gives the protein CASSFADYEQYF.